These 20 T cell receptor beta chains originate from one sample sequenced in a study of cytomegalovirus exposure and HLA in healthy donors. Sequencing used immunoSEQ multiplex PCR; TCRdb keeps in-frame clones, though not all of them. The table has about 130,000 clones, 89% seen once. Sample: PBMCs. Receptors were obtained from a woman aged 18-29 years in good health and CMV-seronegative.

The chain uses TRBV28 and TRBJ1-2; 7 positions agree with TRBD1. CDR3 size: 14 residues. Germline CDR1 and CDR2: MDHEN and SYDVKM. After removal of 4 bases from V and 6 bases from J, the junction contained 8 bases not matched to a gene. DNA of the CDR3: TGTGCCAGCAGTTCCTTCGACAGGGTCCATGGCTACACCTTC. Its protein product is CASSSFDRVHGYTF.

The chain uses TRBV4-3 and TRBJ2-3, with 8 positions matching TRBD2. V dropped 2 bases and J dropped 5; count of bases not matched to a gene: 15. From germline, CDR1 is LGHNA and CDR2 YSLEER. The CDR3 is 18 residues long. CDR3 sequence reads: CASSQRWVREGHGDTQYF. The CDR3 DNA reads as TGCGCCAGCAGCCAACGGTGGGTACGGGAGGGCCACGGAGATACGCAGTATTTT.

This clone was recorded only once. The chain joins TRBV18 to TRBJ2-7; D is unclear. CDR1 and CDR2 from the germline V gene are KGHSH and LQKENI. This CDR3 is built from 13 residues. Deletions cut 1 base from V and 3 bases from J, with 7 bases between. CDR3 nucleotides: TGTGCCAGCTCACCACGCGGAAACTACGAGCAGTACGTC. Translation gives CASSPRGNYEQYV.

The CDR3 DNA is TGCGCCAGCAGCCCGGAGCTGCAAGAGACCCAGTACTTC. It codes for CASSPELQETQYF. The J gene is TRBJ2-5, the V gene TRBV5-1; D gene ambiguous. From germline, CDR1 is SGHRS and CDR2 YFSETQ. The germline V and J ends were trimmed by 4 bases and 2 bases, with 9 bases remaining between them. The CDR3 totals 13 residues.

This clone was counted only a few times. The CDR3 DNA reads TGTGCCAGCAGTGGAACAGCCGCTTATAGCAATCAGCCCCAGCATTTT. As protein: CASSGTAAYSNQPQHF. The chain has TRBV6-6 and TRBJ1-5, with D uncertain. Germline CDR1 reads MNHNY; CDR2 reads SVGAGI (reference sequence). The CDR3 covers 16 residues. V gave up 5 bases and J gave up 0 bases, with 14 bases separating them.

The J gene is TRBJ1-2, the V gene TRBV12-5, with D hard to call. The CDR3 is 15 residues long. Germline values: CDR1 LGHNT, CDR2 FRNRAP. Trimming removed 0 bases from V and 9 bases from J, with 17 bases in between. CDR3 nucleotides: TGTGCTAGTGGTTTGGTACTCGGGTACCAGAGGAGCTACACCTTC. Translating it yields CASGLVLGYQRSYTF.

The chain employs TRBV5-1 and TRBJ2-3; TRBD2 aligns across 9 bases. Trimming at V came to 4 bases and at J to 4 bases, leaving 4 bases not matched to a gene. The CDR3 has 14 residues. Germline V gene data show CDR1 as SGHRS and CDR2 as YFSETQ. CDR3: CASSGVAGADTQYF. CDR3 nucleotides: TGCGCCAGCAGCGGAGTAGCGGGAGCAGATACGCAGTATTTT. Full variable domain (remainder filled in from reference TRBV5-1 and TRBJ2-3): KAGVTQTPRYLIKTRGQQVTLSCSPISGHRSVSWYQQTPGQGLQFLFEYFSETQRNKGNFPGRFSGRQFSNSRSEMNVSTLELGDSALYLCASSGVAGADTQYFGPGTRLTVL.

This chain uses TRBV28 with TRBJ2-3; 8 bases are a match to TRBD1. V lost 1 base and J lost 5; bases outside the gene matches: 5. CDR1 MDHEN and CDR2 SYDVKM come from the germline V gene. The CDR3 sequence is 15 residues long. The CDR3 region has the DNA TGTGCCAGCAGTTTATATACAGGGGGGAAAGATACGCAGTATTTT. It specifies CASSLYTGGKDTQYF.

The chain links TRBV2 to TRBJ2-2; D is unresolved. This CDR3 has 15 residues. V was cut by 3 bases and J by 0 bases, with 8 bases left in between. The germline V gene has CDR1 SNHLY and CDR2 FYNNEI. The CDR3 bases are TGTGCCAGCAGTGAGTCACAGCCGAACACCGGGGAGCTGTTTTTT. Translating gives CASSESQPNTGELFF.

The chain carries TRBV30 and TRBJ2-7, with 10 bases aligning to TRBD2. Germline trimming cut 1 base from V and 2 bases from J; bases unmatched to any gene: 11. CDR1 is GTSNPN and CDR2 is SVGIG in the germline V gene (reference sequence). The CDR3 sequence is 17 residues long. The CDR3 loop is CAWSGLAGVVGTYEQYF. Written as DNA, the CDR3 is TGTGCCTGGAGTGGGCTAGCGGGAGTAGTAGGAACCTACGAGCAGTACTTC.

J is TRBJ2-3 and V is TRBV7-9; 9 bases map to TRBD2. CDR3 size: 19 residues. V lost 0 bases to trimming and J lost 0 bases; unmatched junction nucleotides: 10. The germline CDR1 and CDR2 sequences are SEHNR and FQNEAQ (reference sequence). CDR3 sequence: CASSLASGRPGASTDTQYF. The CDR3 DNA reads as TGTGCCAGCAGCTTAGCCAGCGGGAGGCCGGGTGCGAGCACAGATACGCAGTATTTT.

The chain recombines TRBV27 with TRBJ2-1; maybe TRBD1 (6 bases). The CDR3 is 14 residues long. Germline CDR1 reads MNHEY; CDR2 reads SMNVEV (reference sequence). Trimming removed 3 bases at V and 8 bases at J, with 14 bases between. CDR3 amino acids: CASSFGQMWDEQFF. Here the CDR3 DNA reads TGTGCCAGCAGTTTCGGACAGATGTGGGATGAGCAGTTCTTC.

Remarks on this clone: Other DNA sequences in the same sample also yield this CDR3. This rearrangement joins TRBV7-6 to TRBJ2-3; 8 nucleotides line up with TRBD1. Trimming removed 5 bases from V and 2 bases from J; junction bases left unmatched: 6. This CDR3 region has 15 residues. Per germline, CDR1 SGHVS and CDR2 FNYEAQ. In DNA, the CDR3 is TGTGCCAGCAGCCCAGGACAGGGAAACACAGATACGCAGTATTTT. This encodes CASSPGQGNTDTQYF.

The gene calls are TRBV5-4 and TRBJ2-2; TRBD1 might be the D (5 bases). The germline CDR1 and CDR2 sequences are SGHNT and YYREEE (reference sequence). Trimming removed 6 bases at V and 4 bases at J, with 7 bases between. The CDR3 is 12 amino acids. CDR3 in DNA: TGTGCCAGCACCCAGGGCACCGGGGAGCTGTTTTTT. Its protein product is CASTQGTGELFF.

V and J are TRBV18 and TRBJ1-2, with D tentatively TRBD1 (6 bases). Germline-derived CDR1 and CDR2 are KGHSH and LQKENI. The CDR3 length is 13 residues. Between the trimmed V and J ends, which lost 3 bases and 6 bases, there was a span of 11 bases. The CDR3 DNA follows: TGTGCCAGCTCACCGGGGGCAGGGAATGGCTACACCTTC. Translating gives CASSPGAGNGYTF.

The chain couples TRBV7-9 to TRBJ2-5; TRBD2 aligns across 12 bases. The CDR3 contains 15 residues. Germline V gene sequence: CDR1 SEHNR, CDR2 FQNEAQ (reference sequence). V trimming: 5 bases; J trimming: 4 bases; junction bases outside the gene matches: 5. The CDR3 protein is CASSLGLAGTETQYF. For the CDR3, the DNA is TGTGCCAGCAGCCTAGGACTAGCGGGAACAGAGACCCAGTACTTC.

This clone appeared once. This sequence joins TRBV6-1 and TRBJ1-2; no reliable D call. Deletions cut 7 bases from V and 4 bases from J, with 19 bases between. The length of the CDR3 is 15 residues. CDR1 and CDR2 (germline): MNHNS, SASEGT. The DNA for the CDR3 is TGTGCCAGCAATAATAGCCCTGCCCCTTCCTATGGCTACACCTTC. Its protein is CASNNSPAPSYGYTF.

The CDR3 DNA is TGTGCCAGCAGCCCAATTAGAAGGACAGGCAAAGATGACTACGAGCAGTACTTC. This sequence encodes CASSPIRRTGKDDYEQYF. J is TRBJ2-7 and V is TRBV11-2; the match to TRBD1 covers 7 bases. Germline CDR1 SGHAT, CDR2 FQNNGV. This CDR3 region has 18 residues. With 5 bases clipped from V and 3 bases from J, the junction kept 19 bases outside the gene matches.

The CDR3 DNA is TGCGCCAGCAGCTCCCCTCGTACCGGGGAGCTGTTTTTT. Its protein product is CASSSPRTGELFF. V gene TRBV5-1 combines with J gene TRBJ2-2; no clear D. This CDR3 spans 13 amino acids. The germline V and J ends were trimmed by 3 bases and 5 bases, with 8 bases remaining between them. Germline CDR1 reads SGHRS; CDR2 reads YFSETQ.

The sample holds a few counts of this clone. The rearrangement links TRBV27 to TRBJ2-2, with 9 bases that match TRBD1. Germline V gene data show CDR1 as MNHEY and CDR2 as SMNVEV (reference sequence). V dropped 6 bases and J dropped 6; count of bases not matched to a gene: 11. CDR3 length: 16 amino acids. The CDR3 bases are TGTGCCAGCAGCCCACCGGGACAGGGAGGTCCCGGGGAGCTGTTTTTT. It codes for CASSPPGQGGPGELFF.